Listed below are T cell receptor beta chains from one sample, sequenced in a study of T cell responses to AZD1222 COVID-19 vaccine. Clones were sequenced by immunoSEQ multiplex PCR, and TCRdb holds only the in-frame ones, with some missing. Seen here are some 100,000 clones, around 90% observed once, and the top ten hold around 13%. Sample: peripheral blood, taken on day 0 of MenACWY control vaccination. These receptors came from an adult in good health. CDR3s include the opening cysteine and the closing phenylalanine or tryptophan. Part of the rows lack a size; the others show once, few, many or a class for expanded clones.

J,size,V,CDR3
TRBJ2-5,NA,TRBV5-4,CASSLDRGLAGDGRETQYF
TRBJ2-1,NA,TRBV5-7,CASSSGRGDNEQFF
TRBJ2-3,NA,TRBV29-1,CSVETSGAGDTQYF
TRBJ2-2,NA,TRBV9,CASRTLGQGSNTGELFF
TRBJ2-7,once,TRBV6-5,CASQRDYEQYF
TRBJ2-7,NA,TRBV3-1/TRBV3-2,CASSRIRNKAGGGYEQYF
TRBJ1-4,NA,TRBV14,CASSQEGGSYRPTNEKLFF
TRBJ2-1,NA,TRBV28,CASSLVLAGVLEQFF
TRBJ1-5,NA,TRBV5-6,CASSLGGQGVAFGPQHF
TRBJ2-3,NA,TRBV5-4,CASSLRASGRTDTQYF
TRBJ1-1,NA,TRBV18,CASSPGQVNTEAFF
TRBJ2-7,NA,TRBV28,CASSRSSTYEQYF
TRBJ1-1,NA,TRBV29-1,CSVDGTAMNTEAFF
TRBJ2-7,NA,TRBV28,CASSLTGGSYEQYF
TRBJ1-1,NA,TRBV2,CASRINQGLAEAFF
TRBJ1-5,NA,TRBV28,CASSDNNQPQHF
TRBJ1-6,medium-sized,TRBV7-9,CASSLGTGSNSPLHF
TRBJ1-6,NA,TRBV30,CAWMAELHSPLHF
TRBJ1-2,few,TRBV10-3,CAIRQVDRNYGYTF
TRBJ1-4,NA,TRBV2,CASGGEGPPRDF
TRBJ1-6,NA,TRBV19,CASSPAGESPLHF
TRBJ2-2,NA,TRBV6-6,CASSSLVSGELFF
TRBJ2-5,NA,TRBV4-2,CASSQVWGGGQETQYF
TRBJ2-5,once,TRBV6-1,CASSEAGLWQETQYF
TRBJ2-2,NA,TRBV5-1,CASSLDGARGGTGELFF
TRBJ2-2,NA,TRBV5-1,CASSLGAGELFF
TRBJ1-4,once,TRBV6-6,CASSYTGQANEKLFF
TRBJ1-1,NA,TRBV5-6,CASSLRGTEAFF
TRBJ1-3,few,TRBV5-1,CASSSLTGIGNTIYF
TRBJ1-1,NA,TRBV5-1,CASMYGGRATEAFF
TRBJ2-7,once,TRBV7-3,CASSVGAAYEQYF
TRBJ2-2,NA,TRBV27,CASSLRGRAPGELFF
TRBJ1-2,NA,TRBV19,CASSISVGGLYGYTF
TRBJ2-7,once,TRBV15,CATSRHKGYEQYF
TRBJ2-1,NA,TRBV7-2,CASSETRENEQFF
TRBJ2-7,once,TRBV7-9,CASSFQGAYEQYF
TRBJ2-4,NA,TRBV5-1,CASSPGQSSGNIQYF
TRBJ2-7,NA,TRBV11-2,CASSYRAPTYEQYF
TRBJ2-7,NA,TRBV7-9,CASSPILGGFTYEQYF
TRBJ1-2,NA,TRBV9,CASSPSSGAHYGYTF
TRBJ2-7,NA,TRBV2,CASRDPTWVNEQYF
TRBJ1-4,NA,TRBV13,CASSLWDGPNEKLFF
TRBJ2-6,NA,TRBV10-3,CATQGGGANVLTF
TRBJ2-7,NA,TRBV3-1/TRBV3-2,CASSQTGAEQYF
TRBJ1-3,NA,TRBV19,CASSSSTSGNTIYF
TRBJ1-5,NA,TRBV11-2,CASSSDRGLGQPQHF
TRBJ1-1,NA,TRBV7-3,CASSPGQSAEAFF
TRBJ1-4,NA,TRBV6-7,CASSQGPTNEKLFF